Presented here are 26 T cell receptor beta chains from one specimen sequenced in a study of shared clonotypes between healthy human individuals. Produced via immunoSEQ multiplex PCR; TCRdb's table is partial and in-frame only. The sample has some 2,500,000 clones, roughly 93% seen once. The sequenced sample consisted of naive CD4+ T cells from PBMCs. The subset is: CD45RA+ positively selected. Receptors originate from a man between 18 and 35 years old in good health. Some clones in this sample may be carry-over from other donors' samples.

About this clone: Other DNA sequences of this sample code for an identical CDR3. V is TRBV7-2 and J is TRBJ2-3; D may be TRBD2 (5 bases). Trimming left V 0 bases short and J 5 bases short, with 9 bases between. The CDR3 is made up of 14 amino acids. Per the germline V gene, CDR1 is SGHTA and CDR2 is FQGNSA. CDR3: CASSLAGVVDTQYF. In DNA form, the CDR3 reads TGTGCCAGCAGCTTAGCGGGAGTGGTAGATACGCAGTATTTT.

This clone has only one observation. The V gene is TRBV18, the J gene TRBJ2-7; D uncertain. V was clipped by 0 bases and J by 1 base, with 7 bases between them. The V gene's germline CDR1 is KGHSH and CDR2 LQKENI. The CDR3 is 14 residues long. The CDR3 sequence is CASSPPYLSYEQYF. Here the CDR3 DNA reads TGTGCCAGCTCACCACCGTATCTTTCCTACGAGCAGTACTTC.

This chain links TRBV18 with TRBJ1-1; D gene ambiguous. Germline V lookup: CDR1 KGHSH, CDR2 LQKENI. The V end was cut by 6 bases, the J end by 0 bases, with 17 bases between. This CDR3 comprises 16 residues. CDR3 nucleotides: TGTGCCAGCTCCCGAACCACGGCGGTTATGAACACTGAAGCTTTCTTT. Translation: CASSRTTAVMNTEAFF.

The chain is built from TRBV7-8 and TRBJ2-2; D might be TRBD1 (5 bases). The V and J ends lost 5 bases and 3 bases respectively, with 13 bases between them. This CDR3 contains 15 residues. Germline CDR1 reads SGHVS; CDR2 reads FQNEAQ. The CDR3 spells CASSRRQGDTGELFF. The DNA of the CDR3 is TGTGCCAGCAGCAGAAGGCAGGGTGACACCGGGGAGCTGTTTTTT.

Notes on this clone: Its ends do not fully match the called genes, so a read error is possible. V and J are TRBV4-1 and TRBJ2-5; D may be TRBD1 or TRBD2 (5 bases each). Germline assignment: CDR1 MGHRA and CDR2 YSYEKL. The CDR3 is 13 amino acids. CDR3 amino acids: CASSLVRGEAQYF. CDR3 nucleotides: TGCGCCAGCAGCCTCGTGAGGGGAGAGGCCCAGTACTTC.

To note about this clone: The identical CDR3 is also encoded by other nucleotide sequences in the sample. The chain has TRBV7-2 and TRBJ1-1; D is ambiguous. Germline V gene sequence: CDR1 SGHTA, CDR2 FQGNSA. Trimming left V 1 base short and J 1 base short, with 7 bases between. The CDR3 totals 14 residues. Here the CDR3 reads CASSLEAGNTEAFF. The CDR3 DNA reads TGTGCCAGCAGCTTAGAAGCAGGGAACACTGAAGCTTTCTTT.

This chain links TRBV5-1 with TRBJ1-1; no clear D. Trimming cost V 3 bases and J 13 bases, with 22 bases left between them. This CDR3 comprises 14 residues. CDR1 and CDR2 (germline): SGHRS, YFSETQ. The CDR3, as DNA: TGCGCCAGCAGCTCGGACCCGGGAGACCTGCTTGGTTTCTTT. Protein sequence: CASSSDPGDLLGFF.

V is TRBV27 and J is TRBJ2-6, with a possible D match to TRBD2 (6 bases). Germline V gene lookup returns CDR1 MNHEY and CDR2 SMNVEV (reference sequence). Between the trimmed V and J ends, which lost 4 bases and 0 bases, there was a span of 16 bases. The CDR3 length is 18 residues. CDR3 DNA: TGTGCCAGCAGTTCCCCTCATAGCGGAAACTCTGGGGCCAACGTCCTGACTTTC. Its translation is CASSSPHSGNSGANVLTF.

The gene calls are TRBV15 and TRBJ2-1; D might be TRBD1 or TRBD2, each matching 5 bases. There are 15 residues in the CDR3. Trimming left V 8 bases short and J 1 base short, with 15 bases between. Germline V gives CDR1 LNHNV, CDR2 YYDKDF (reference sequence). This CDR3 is CATETRDGSYNEQFF. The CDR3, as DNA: TGTGCCACCGAAACCCGGGACGGGTCCTACAATGAGCAGTTCTTC.

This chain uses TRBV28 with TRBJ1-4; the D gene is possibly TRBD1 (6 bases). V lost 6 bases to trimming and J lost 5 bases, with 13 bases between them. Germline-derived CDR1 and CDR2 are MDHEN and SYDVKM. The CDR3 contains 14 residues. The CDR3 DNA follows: TGTGCCAGCAGCCCCCAAACAGGGAATGAAAAACTGTTTTTT. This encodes CASSPQTGNEKLFF.

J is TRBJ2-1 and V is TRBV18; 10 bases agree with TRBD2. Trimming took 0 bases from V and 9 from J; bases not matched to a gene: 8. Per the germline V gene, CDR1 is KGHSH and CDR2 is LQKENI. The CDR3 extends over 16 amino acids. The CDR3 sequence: CASSPPEAGGYGEQFF. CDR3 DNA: TGTGCCAGCTCACCACCGGAAGCGGGAGGGTACGGTGAGCAGTTCTTC.

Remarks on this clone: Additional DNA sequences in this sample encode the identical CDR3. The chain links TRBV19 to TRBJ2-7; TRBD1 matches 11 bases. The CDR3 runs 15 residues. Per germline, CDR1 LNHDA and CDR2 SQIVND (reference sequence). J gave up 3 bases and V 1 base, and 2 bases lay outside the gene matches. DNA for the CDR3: TGTGCCAGTAGTATAGCGGGGACAGGGGGCTACGAGCAGTACTTC. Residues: CASSIAGTGGYEQYF.

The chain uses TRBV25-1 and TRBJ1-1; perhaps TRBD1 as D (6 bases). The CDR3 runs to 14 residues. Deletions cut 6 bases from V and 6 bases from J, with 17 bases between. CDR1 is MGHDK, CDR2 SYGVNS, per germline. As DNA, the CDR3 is TGTGCCAGCAGCTCAATTGACAGGTGGGCTGAAGCTTTCTTT. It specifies CASSSIDRWAEAFF.

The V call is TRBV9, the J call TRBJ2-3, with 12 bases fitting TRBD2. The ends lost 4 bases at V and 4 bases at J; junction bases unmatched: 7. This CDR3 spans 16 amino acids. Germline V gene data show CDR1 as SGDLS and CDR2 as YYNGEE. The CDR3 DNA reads TGTGCCAGCAGCCCCCGTTCTAGCGGGAGGGCAGATACGCAGTATTTT. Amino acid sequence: CASSPRSSGRADTQYF.

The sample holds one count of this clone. The CDR3 DNA reads TGCAGCGCCGCTACGGACCAAGAGACCCAGTACTTC. It codes for CSAATDQETQYF. V is TRBV29-1 and J is TRBJ2-5; D ambiguous. CDR3 size: 12 residues. Germline V gene sequence: CDR1 SQVTM, CDR2 ANQGSEA. V lost 7 bases and J lost 0, with 9 bases in between.

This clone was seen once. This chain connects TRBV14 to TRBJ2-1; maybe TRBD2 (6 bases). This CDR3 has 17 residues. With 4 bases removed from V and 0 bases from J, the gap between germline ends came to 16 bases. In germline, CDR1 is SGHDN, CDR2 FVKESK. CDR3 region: CASSLHSGMSSYNEQFF. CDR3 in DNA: TGTGCCAGCAGCCTTCATAGCGGTATGAGCTCCTACAATGAGCAGTTCTTC.

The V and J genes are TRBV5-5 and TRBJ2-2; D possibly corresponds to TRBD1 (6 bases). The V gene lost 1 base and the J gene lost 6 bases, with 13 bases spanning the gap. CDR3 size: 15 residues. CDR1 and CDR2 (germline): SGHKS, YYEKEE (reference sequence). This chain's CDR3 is CASSLSQGRAGELFF. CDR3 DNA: TGTGCCAGCAGCTTGTCACAGGGTCGGGCCGGGGAGCTGTTTTTT. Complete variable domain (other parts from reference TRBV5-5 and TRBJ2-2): DAGVTQSPTHLIKTRGQQVTLRCSPISGHKSVSWYQQVLGQGPQFIFQYYEKEERGRGNFPDRFSARQFPNYSSELNVNALLLGDSALYLCASSLSQGRAGELFFGEGSRLTVL.

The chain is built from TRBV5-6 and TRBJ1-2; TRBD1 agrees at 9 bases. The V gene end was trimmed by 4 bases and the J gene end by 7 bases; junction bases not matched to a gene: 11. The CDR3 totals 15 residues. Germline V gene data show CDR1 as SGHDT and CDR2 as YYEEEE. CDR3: CASSPGTGSIVGYTF. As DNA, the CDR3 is TGTGCCAGCAGCCCGGGGACAGGGAGCATAGTTGGCTACACCTTC. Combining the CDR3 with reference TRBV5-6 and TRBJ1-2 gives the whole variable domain DAGVTQSPTHLIKTRGQQVTLRCSPKSGHDTVSWYQQALGQGPQFIFQYYEEEERQRGNFPDRFSGHQFPNYSSELNVNALLLGDSALYLCASSPGTGSIVGYTFGSGTRLTVV.

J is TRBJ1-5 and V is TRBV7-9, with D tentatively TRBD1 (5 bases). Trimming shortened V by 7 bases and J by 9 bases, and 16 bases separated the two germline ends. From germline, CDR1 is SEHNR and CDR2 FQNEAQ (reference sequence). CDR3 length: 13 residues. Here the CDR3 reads CASTATDGGPQHF. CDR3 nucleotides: TGTGCCAGCACCGCGACCGATGGGGGGCCCCAGCATTTT. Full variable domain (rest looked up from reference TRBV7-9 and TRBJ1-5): DTGVSQNPRHKITKRGQNVTFRCDPISEHNRLYWYRQTLGQGPEFLTYFQNEAQLEKSRLLSDRFSAERPKGSFSTLEIQRTEQGDSAMYLCASTATDGGPQHFGDGTRLSIL.

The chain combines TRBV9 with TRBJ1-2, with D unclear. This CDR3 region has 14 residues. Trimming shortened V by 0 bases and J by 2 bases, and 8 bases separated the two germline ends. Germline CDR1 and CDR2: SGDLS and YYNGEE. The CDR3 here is CASSVGPTNYGYTF. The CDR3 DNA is TGTGCCAGCAGCGTAGGGCCCACCAACTATGGCTACACCTTC.

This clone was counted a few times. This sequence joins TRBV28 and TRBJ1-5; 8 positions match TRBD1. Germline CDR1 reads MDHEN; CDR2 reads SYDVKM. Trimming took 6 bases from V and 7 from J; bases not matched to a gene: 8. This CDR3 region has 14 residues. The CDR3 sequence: CASRADRALQPQHF. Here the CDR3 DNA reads TGTGCCAGCAGGGCGGACAGGGCTTTACAGCCCCAGCATTTT.

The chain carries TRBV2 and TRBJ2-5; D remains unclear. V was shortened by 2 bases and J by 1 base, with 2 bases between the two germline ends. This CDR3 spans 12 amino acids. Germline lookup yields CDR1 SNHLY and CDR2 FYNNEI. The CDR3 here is CASSELQETQYF. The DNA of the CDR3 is TGTGCCAGCAGTGAACTCCAAGAGACCCAGTACTTC.

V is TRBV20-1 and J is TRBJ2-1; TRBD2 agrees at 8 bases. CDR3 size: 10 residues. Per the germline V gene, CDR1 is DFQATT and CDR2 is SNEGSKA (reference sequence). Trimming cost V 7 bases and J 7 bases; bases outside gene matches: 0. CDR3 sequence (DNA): TGCAGTGAGCGGGAGAATGAGCAGTTCTTC. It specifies CSERENEQFF.

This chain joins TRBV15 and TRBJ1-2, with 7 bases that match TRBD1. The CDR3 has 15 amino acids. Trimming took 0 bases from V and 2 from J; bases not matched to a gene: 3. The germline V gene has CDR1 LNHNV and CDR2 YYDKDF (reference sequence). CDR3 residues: CATSRDPTGNYGYTF. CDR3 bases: TGTGCCACCAGCAGAGATCCGACAGGGAACTATGGCTACACCTTC.

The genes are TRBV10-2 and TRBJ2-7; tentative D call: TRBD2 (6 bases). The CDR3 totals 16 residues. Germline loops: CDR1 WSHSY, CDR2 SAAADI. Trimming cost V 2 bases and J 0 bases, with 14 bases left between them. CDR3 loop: CASSEGGYSASYEQYF. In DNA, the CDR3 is TGCGCCAGCAGTGAGGGGGGGTATTCAGCCTCCTACGAGCAGTACTTC.

In DNA, the CDR3 is TGTGCCAGCTCAGCCACCCGGGACAGGAGACAAAACACCGGGGAGCTGTTTTTT. Translated: CASSATRDRRQNTGELFF. The V and J genes are TRBV18 and TRBJ2-2; TRBD1 matches at 8 bases. V gave up 5 bases and J gave up 2 bases; unmatched junction bases: 13. This CDR3 has 18 residues. Germline V gene lookup returns CDR1 KGHSH and CDR2 LQKENI.